Shown below are 17 T cell receptor beta chains from a single sample sequenced in a study of cytomegalovirus exposure and HLA in healthy donors (TCRdb year 2017). Libraries came from the immunoSEQ multiplex PCR assay. A mixture of 60 forward primers for TCR Vbeta segments and 13 reverse primers for TCR Jbeta segments was used in the multiplex PCR. As stored in TCRdb, this immuneACCESS dataset retains in-frame rearrangements with V and J assigned. A fraction of the clones does not appear; measured against another copy, unresolved V genes explain less than half of the discrepancy, and the remainder lacks a known reason. This sample gives roughly 280,000 clones in total; around 66% of them show up just once. The top ten constitute about 2.2% of the sample. Sequencing input: PBMCs. Source of these receptors: a female donor in good health and CMV-seronegative.

The rearrangement links TRBV5-1 to TRBJ2-6, with a possible D match to TRBD1 (6 bases). Germline CDR1 SGHRS, CDR2 YFSETQ. Trimming took 2 bases from V and 1 from J, leaving 19 bases between them. The CDR3 is 19 residues long. The CDR3 protein is CASSFGATGTISGANVLTF. DNA of the CDR3: TGCGCCAGCAGCTTCGGGGCGACCGGGACAATATCTGGGGCCAACGTCCTGACTTTC.

The chain carries TRBV27 and TRBJ2-7; TRBD2 is a possible D gene (5 bases). Germline CDR1 and CDR2: MNHEY and SMNVEV (reference sequence). CDR3 length: 15 residues. Between the trimmed V and J ends, which lost 5 bases and 0 bases, there was a span of 14 bases. CDR3 amino acids: CASSEGTRISYEQYF. In nucleotides, the CDR3 is TGTGCCAGCAGTGAGGGTACGCGGATCTCCTACGAGCAGTACTTC.

The chain carries TRBV11-2 and TRBJ2-7; a weak D match, TRBD2 (6 bases). Per germline, CDR1 SGHAT and CDR2 FQNNGV. V was clipped by 0 bases and J by 2 bases, with 11 bases between them. This CDR3 has 15 amino acids. CDR3 in DNA: TGTGCCAGCAGCTTAGATGGGGGAGGAGCCTACGAGCAGTACTTC. Its translation: CASSLDGGGAYEQYF.

The gene calls are TRBV5-6 and TRBJ2-2, with 7 bases fitting TRBD2. Unmatched junction bases numbered 6, after V lost 5 bases and J lost 2 bases. This CDR3 spans 15 amino acids. CDR1 and CDR2 from the germline V gene are SGHDT and YYEEEE. The CDR3 sequence is CASREWEGNTGELFF. The CDR3 nucleotides read TGTGCCAGCAGGGAGTGGGAGGGTAACACCGGGGAGCTGTTTTTT. Filled out from reference TRBV5-6 and TRBJ2-2, the complete variable domain reads DAGVTQSPTHLIKTRGQQVTLRCSPKSGHDTVSWYQQALGQGPQFIFQYYEEEERQRGNFPDRFSGHQFPNYSSELNVNALLLGDSALYLCASREWEGNTGELFFGEGSRLTVL.

This clone appeared once. The chain uses TRBV28 and TRBJ1-2; 7 bases match TRBD1. The germline gives CDR1 MDHEN, CDR2 SYDVKM. The V and J ends lost 5 bases and 14 bases, in that order; junction bases with no gene match: 11. CDR3 length: 12 residues. The CDR3, as DNA: TGTGCCAGCAGTCTCGGGACAGTGTTTAAAACCTTC. It is translated as CASSLGTVFKTF.

The chain recombines TRBV7-8 with TRBJ2-1; 9 bases agree with TRBD2. Per germline, CDR1 SGHVS and CDR2 FQNEAQ. V dropped 5 bases and J dropped 6; count of bases not matched to a gene: 11. This CDR3 is 16 amino acids long. The CDR3 nucleotides are TGTGCCAGCAGCCCGAGGGGCCTAGCGGGATTCAATGAGCAGTTCTTC. Its translation: CASSPRGLAGFNEQFF.

This chain uses TRBV10-2 with TRBJ2-1, with 9 bases matching TRBD2. The J segment lost 4 bases and the V segment lost 4 bases, leaving 2 bases of the junction unmatched. Germline V CDR1 and CDR2: WSHSY, SAAADI. The CDR3 extends over 14 amino acids. CDR3 coding DNA: TGCGCCAGCAGTGCCCTAGCGGGGTACAATGAGCAGTTCTTC. This gives the protein CASSALAGYNEQFF.

V is TRBV19 and J is TRBJ2-4; 7 nucleotides agree with TRBD2. Trimming at V came to 3 bases and at J to 7 bases, leaving 3 bases not matched to a gene. CDR1 and CDR2 from the germline V gene are LNHDA and SQIVND (reference sequence). The CDR3 covers 13 residues. The CDR3 DNA is TGTGCCAGTAGTATTGGGGGGGAGAACATTCAGTACTTC. It encodes CASSIGGENIQYF.

The chain joins TRBV19 to TRBJ2-2; 7 bases line up with TRBD1. Germline V gene data show CDR1 as LNHDA and CDR2 as SQIVND (reference sequence). The CDR3 covers 15 residues. V lost 10 bases and J lost 1; bases outside the gene matches: 9. The CDR3 sequence: CATLGDRLNTGELFF. In nucleotides, the CDR3 is TGTGCCACTTTAGGGGACAGACTGAACACCGGGGAGCTGTTTTTT.

The chain combines TRBV27 with TRBJ2-1, with TRBD2 identical over 9 bases. The V segment lost 3 bases and the J segment 9 bases; nucleotides outside the gene matches: 6. The CDR3 is made up of 14 amino acids. Germline values: CDR1 MNHEY, CDR2 SMNVEV (reference sequence). CDR3 sequence reads: CASSFGLALGEQFF. As DNA, the CDR3 is TGTGCCAGCAGTTTCGGACTAGCGTTGGGTGAGCAGTTCTTC.

The rearrangement links TRBV27 to TRBJ2-1; 10 nucleotides line up with TRBD2. Trimming cost V 6 bases and J 4 bases; bases outside gene matches: 12. The length of the CDR3 is 17 residues. Germline V gene lookup returns CDR1 MNHEY and CDR2 SMNVEV (reference sequence). CDR3 sequence reads: CASSYDYGTSAYNEQFF. The CDR3 DNA sequence: TGTGCCAGCAGCTATGACTACGGGACTAGCGCATACAATGAGCAGTTCTTC.

CDR3 nucleotide sequence: TGCGCCAGCCGGACAGGGGGGAATAATGAGCAGTTCTTC. The encoded protein is CASRTGGNNEQFF. The gene calls are TRBV10-2 and TRBJ2-1; 10 bases fit TRBD1. Germline trimming cut 8 bases from V and 7 bases from J; bases unmatched to any gene: 5. The CDR3 length is 13 residues. Germline lookup yields CDR1 WSHSY and CDR2 SAAADI.

The genes are TRBV7-6 and TRBJ2-7; weak D call: TRBD1 (5 bases). V was trimmed by 0 bases and J by 2 bases, leaving 14 bases between them. CDR3 size: 16 residues. Looked up from germline, CDR1 is SGHVS and CDR2 is FNYEAQ. The CDR3 is CASSLAWKGRTYEQYF. The CDR3 region has the DNA TGTGCCAGCAGCTTAGCGTGGAAGGGGCGAACCTACGAGCAGTACTTC. Full variable domain (outside the CDR3, taken from reference TRBV7-6 and TRBJ2-7): GAGVSQSPRYKVTKRGQDVALRCDPISGHVSLYWYRQALGQGPEFLTYFNYEAQQDKSGLPNDRFSAERPEGSISTLTIQRTEQRDSAMYRCASSLAWKGRTYEQYFGPGTRLTVT.

The gene calls are TRBV5-4 and TRBJ2-1; D remains unclear. The ends were cut back, 3 bases at V and 10 bases at J, with 8 bases in the middle. Germline CDR1 SGHNT, CDR2 YYREEE (reference sequence). The CDR3 extends over 11 amino acids. Written as DNA, the CDR3 is TGTGCCAGCAGCTCCTACTTGGAGCAGTTCTTC. Its translation: CASSSYLEQFF.

This clone has just a few counts. The J gene is TRBJ1-2, the V gene TRBV28; D might be TRBD1 (5 bases). From germline, CDR1 is MDHEN and CDR2 SYDVKM. V was clipped by 6 bases and J by 7 bases, with 12 bases between them. There are 12 residues in the CDR3. The CDR3 DNA reads TGTGCCAGCAGGATCGGGACTCTTGGCTACACCTTC. This encodes CASRIGTLGYTF.

The chain uses TRBV7-9 and TRBJ2-2, with a possible D match to TRBD2 (5 bases). The CDR3 loop spans 15 amino acids. V lost 1 base, J lost 1 base, and 7 bases lay in between. CDR1 SEHNR and CDR2 FQNEAQ come from the germline V gene (reference sequence). The CDR3 spells CASSLVLGNTGELFF. The CDR3 DNA reads as TGTGCCAGCAGCTTAGTACTAGGGAACACCGGGGAGCTGTTTTTT.

The chain employs TRBV11-3 and TRBJ2-6; 9 bases are a match to TRBD1. CDR3 length: 18 amino acids. From germline, CDR1 is SGHNT and CDR2 YENEEA. Unmatched junction bases numbered 9, after V lost 5 bases and J lost 1 base. This CDR3 is CASSPGTGTRSGANVLTF. DNA for the CDR3: TGTGCCAGCAGCCCCGGGACAGGGACAAGGTCTGGGGCCAACGTCCTGACTTTC.